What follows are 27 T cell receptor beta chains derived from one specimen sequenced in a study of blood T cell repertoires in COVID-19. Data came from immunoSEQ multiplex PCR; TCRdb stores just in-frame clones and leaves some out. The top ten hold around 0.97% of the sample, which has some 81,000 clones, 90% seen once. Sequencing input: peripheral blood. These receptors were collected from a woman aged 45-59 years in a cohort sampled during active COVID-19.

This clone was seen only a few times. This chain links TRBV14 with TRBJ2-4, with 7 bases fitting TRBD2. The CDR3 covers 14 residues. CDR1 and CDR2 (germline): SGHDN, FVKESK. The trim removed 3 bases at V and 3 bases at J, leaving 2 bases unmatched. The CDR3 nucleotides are TGTGCCAGCAGCCAGGGGGGGGTCAAAAACATTCAGTACTTC. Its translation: CASSQGGVKNIQYF. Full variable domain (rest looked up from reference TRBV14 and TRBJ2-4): EAGVTQFPSHSVIEKGQTVTLRCDPISGHDNLYWYRRVMGKEIKFLLHFVKESKQDESGMPNNRFLAERTGGTYSTLKVQPAELEDSGVYFCASSQGGVKNIQYFGAGTRLSVL.

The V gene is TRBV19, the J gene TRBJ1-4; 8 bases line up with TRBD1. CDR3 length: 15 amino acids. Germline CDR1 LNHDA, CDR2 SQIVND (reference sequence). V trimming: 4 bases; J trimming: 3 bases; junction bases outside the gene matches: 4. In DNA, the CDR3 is TGTGCCAGTAGTACCGGGACAGGACCTAATGAAAAACTGTTTTTT. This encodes CASSTGTGPNEKLFF.

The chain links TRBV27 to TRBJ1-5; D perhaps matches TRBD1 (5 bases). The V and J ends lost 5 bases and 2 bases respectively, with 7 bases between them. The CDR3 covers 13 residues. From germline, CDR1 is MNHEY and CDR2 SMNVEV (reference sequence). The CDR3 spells CASSQGGNQPQHF. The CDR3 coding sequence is TGTGCCAGCAGTCAGGGTGGCAATCAGCCCCAGCATTTT.

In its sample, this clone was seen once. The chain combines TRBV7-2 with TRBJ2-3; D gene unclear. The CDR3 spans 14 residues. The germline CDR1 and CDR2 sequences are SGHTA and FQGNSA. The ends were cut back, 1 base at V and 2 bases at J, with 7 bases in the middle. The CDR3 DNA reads TGTGCCAGCAGCTTAGGAACAGTCACAGATACGCAGTATTTT. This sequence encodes CASSLGTVTDTQYF.

CDR3 nucleotides: TGTGCCAGCAGTGAAAGCGGGGGCGAGCAGTACTTC. This encodes CASSESGGEQYF. The chain combines TRBV6-1 with TRBJ2-7, with TRBD2 identical over 8 bases. Trimming at V came to 2 bases and at J to 6 bases, leaving 0 bases not matched to a gene. The CDR3 is 12 amino acids. CDR1 and CDR2 (germline): MNHNS, SASEGT.

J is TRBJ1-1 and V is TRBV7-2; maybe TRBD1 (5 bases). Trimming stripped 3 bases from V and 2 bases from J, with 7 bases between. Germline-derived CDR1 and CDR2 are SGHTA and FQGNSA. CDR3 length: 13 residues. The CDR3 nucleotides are TGTGCCAGCAGCTTTCAGGGTAACACTGAAGCTTTCTTT. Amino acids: CASSFQGNTEAFF.

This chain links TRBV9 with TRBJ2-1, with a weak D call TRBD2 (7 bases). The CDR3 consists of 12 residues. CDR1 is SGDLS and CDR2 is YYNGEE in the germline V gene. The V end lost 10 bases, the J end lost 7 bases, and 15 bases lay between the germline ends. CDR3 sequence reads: CASEGGRNEQFF. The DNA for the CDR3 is TGTGCCTCTGAGGGGGGGCGGAATGAGCAGTTCTTC.

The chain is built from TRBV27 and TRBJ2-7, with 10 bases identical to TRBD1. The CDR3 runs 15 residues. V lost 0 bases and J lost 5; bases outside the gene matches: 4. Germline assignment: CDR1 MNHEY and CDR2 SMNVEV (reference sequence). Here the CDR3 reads CASSLSTGGFDEQYF. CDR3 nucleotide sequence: TGTGCCAGCAGTTTATCGACAGGGGGCTTCGACGAGCAGTACTTC.

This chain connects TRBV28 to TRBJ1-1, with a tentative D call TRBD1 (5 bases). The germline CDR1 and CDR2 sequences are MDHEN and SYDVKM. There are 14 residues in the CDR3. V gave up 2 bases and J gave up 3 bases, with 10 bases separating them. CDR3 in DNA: TGTGCCAGCAGTTTAATTCAGGGATACACTGAAGCTTTCTTT. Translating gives CASSLIQGYTEAFF.

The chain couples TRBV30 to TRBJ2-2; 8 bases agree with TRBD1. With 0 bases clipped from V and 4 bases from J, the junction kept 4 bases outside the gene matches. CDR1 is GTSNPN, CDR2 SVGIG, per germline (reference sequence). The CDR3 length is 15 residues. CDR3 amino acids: CAWSVSRGPTGELFF. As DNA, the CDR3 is TGTGCCTGGAGTGTAAGCAGGGGGCCCACCGGGGAGCTGTTTTTT.

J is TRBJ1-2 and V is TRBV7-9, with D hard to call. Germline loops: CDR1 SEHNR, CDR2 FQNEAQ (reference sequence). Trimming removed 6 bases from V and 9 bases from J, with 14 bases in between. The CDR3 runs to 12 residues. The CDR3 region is CASSQEGYRYTF. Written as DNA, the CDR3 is TGTGCCAGCAGTCAAGAGGGCTACCGCTACACCTTC. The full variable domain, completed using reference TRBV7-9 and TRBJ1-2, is DTGVSQNPRHKITKRGQNVTFRCDPISEHNRLYWYRQTLGQGPEFLTYFQNEAQLEKSRLLSDRFSAERPKGSFSTLEIQRTEQGDSAMYLCASSQEGYRYTFGSGTRLTVV.

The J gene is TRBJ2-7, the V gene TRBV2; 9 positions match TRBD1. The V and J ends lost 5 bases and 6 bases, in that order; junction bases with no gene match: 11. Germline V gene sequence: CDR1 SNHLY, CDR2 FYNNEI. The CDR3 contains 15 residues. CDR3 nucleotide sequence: TGTGCCAGCAGTTCTCCGGGACAGGGCCAGTTCGAGCAGTACTTC. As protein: CASSSPGQGQFEQYF.

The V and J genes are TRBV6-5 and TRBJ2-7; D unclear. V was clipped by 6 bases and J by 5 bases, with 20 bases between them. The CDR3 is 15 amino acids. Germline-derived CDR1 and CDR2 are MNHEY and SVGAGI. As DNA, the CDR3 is TGTGCCAGCAGGCCCTTGGGTCGCCCCAGGAACGAGCAGTACTTC. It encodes CASRPLGRPRNEQYF.

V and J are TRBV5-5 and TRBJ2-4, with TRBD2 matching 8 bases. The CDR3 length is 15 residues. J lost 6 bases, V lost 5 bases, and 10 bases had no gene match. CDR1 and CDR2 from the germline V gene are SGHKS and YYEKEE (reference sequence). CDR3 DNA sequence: TGTGCCAGCAGTCCACCTGGGGGGACTAGAAACATTCAGTACTTC. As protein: CASSPPGGTRNIQYF.

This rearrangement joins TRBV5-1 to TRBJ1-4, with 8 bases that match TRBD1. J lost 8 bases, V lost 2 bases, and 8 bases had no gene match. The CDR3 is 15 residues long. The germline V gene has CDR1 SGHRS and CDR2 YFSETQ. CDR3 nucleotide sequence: TGCGCCAGCAGCTTAGGTCAGGGGGCGAGGGAAAAACTGTTTTTT. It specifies CASSLGQGAREKLFF.

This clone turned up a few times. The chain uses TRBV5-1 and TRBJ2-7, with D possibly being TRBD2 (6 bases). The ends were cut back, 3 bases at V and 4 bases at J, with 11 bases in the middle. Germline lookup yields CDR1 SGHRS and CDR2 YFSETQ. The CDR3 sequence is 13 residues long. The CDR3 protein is CASSWGVGYEQYF. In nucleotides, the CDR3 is TGCGCCAGCAGCTGGGGGGTAGGGTACGAGCAGTACTTC.

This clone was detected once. The CDR3 sequence: CASSLGQGTEAFF. The CDR3, as DNA: TGTGCCAGCTCACTAGGACAGGGGACTGAAGCTTTCTTT. The chain couples TRBV18 to TRBJ1-1; 9 nucleotides line up with TRBD1. Germline CDR1 KGHSH, CDR2 LQKENI. The J segment lost 5 bases and the V segment lost 4 bases, leaving 2 bases of the junction unmatched. There are 13 residues in the CDR3.

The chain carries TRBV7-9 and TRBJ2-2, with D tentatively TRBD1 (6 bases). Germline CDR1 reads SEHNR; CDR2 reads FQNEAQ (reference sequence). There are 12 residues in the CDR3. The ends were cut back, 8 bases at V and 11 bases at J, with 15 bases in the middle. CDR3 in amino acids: CASSLTGNELFF. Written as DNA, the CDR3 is TGTGCCAGCTCCCTCACAGGGAACGAGCTGTTTTTT.

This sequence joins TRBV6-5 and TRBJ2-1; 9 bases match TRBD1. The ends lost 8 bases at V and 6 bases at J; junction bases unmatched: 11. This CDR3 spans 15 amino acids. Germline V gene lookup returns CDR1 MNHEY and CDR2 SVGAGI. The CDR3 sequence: CASASPGQGTNEQFF. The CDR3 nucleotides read TGTGCCAGCGCTTCACCGGGACAGGGCACCAATGAGCAGTTCTTC.

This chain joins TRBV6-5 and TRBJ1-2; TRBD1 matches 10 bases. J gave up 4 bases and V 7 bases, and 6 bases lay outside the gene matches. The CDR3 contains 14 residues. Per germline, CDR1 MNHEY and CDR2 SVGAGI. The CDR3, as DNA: TGTGCCAGCATCCGGGACAGGGGACGCTATGGCTACACCTTC. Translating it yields CASIRDRGRYGYTF.

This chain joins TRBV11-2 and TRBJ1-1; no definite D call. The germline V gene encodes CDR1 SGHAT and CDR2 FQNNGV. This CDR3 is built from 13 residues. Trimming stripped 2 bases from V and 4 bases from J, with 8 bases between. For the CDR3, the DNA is TGTGCCAGCAGCTTAATGGAGGGCACTGAAGCTTTCTTT. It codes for CASSLMEGTEAFF. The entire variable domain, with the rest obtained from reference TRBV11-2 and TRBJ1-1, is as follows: EAGVAQSPRYKIIEKRQSVAFWCNPISGHATLYWYQQILGQGPKLLIQFQNNGVVDDSQLPKDRFSAERLKGVDSTLKIQPAKLEDSAVYLCASSLMEGTEAFFGQGTRLTVV.

The DNA for the CDR3 is TGTGCCAGCAGCCCCCATCAGGGCCCGGGCACTGAAGCTTTCTTT. This codes for CASSPHQGPGTEAFF. The J gene is TRBJ1-1, the V gene TRBV7-2; a possible D gene is TRBD1 (5 bases). V was cut by 5 bases and J by 4 bases, with 17 bases left in between. Germline CDR1 SGHTA, CDR2 FQGNSA. This CDR3 spans 15 amino acids.

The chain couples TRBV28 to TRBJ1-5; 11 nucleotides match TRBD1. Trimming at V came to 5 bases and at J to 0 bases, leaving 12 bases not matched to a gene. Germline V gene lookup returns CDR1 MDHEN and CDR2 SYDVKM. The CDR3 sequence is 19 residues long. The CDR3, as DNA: TGTGCCAGCAGTACCCGGACAGGGGGCGGCCTTTATAGCAATCAGCCCCAGCATTTT. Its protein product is CASSTRTGGGLYSNQPQHF.

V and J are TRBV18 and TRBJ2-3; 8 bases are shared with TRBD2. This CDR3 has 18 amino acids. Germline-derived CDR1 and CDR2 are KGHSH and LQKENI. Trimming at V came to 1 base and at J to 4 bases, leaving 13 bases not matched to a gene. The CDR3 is CASSPRVKAGAVPDTQYF. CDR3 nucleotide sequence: TGTGCCAGCTCACCACGAGTTAAAGCGGGAGCCGTCCCAGATACGCAGTATTTT.

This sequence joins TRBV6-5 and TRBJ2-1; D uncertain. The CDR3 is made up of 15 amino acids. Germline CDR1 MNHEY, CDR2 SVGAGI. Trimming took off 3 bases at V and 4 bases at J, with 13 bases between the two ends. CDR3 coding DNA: TGTGCCAGCAGTTATGTTCAATCAGGATACAATGAGCAGTTCTTC. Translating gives CASSYVQSGYNEQFF.

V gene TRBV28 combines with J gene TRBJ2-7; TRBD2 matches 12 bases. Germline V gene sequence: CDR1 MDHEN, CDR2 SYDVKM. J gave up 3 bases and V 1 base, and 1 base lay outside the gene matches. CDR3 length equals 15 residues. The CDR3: CASSLSTSGSYEQYF. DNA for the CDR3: TGTGCCAGCAGTTTATCGACTAGCGGGAGCTACGAGCAGTACTTC. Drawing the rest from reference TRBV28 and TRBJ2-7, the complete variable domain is DVKVTQSSRYLVKRTGEKVFLECVQDMDHENMFWYRQDPGLGLRLIYFSYDVKMKEKGDIPEGYSVSREKKERFSLILESASTNQTSMYLCASSLSTSGSYEQYFGPGTRLTVT.

The CDR3 region is CASSLRPGQAYEQYF. CDR3 bases: TGTGCCAGCAGTCTAAGACCGGGACAGGCTTACGAGCAGTACTTC. This chain uses TRBV27 with TRBJ2-7, with TRBD1 matching over 8 bases. Germline CDR1 reads MNHEY; CDR2 reads SMNVEV (reference sequence). CDR3 size: 15 residues. V shed 5 bases, J shed 4 bases, and the junction held 10 bases outside the gene matches.